The 21 T cell receptor beta chains below were found in one sample sequenced in a study of blood T cells in healthy people across ages. Combining a sample-barcoded 5' primer with a J-beta primer mix, a second PCR ran for roughly 6 to 12 cycles. One entry per CDR3 protein results from TCRdb running MiXCR on the 5' RACE reads. The sample records roughly 800,000 distinct CDR3 sequences, more than 45% being singletons. Input material: blood. The receptors derive from a man younger than 45 in good health.

The chain employs TRBV7-9 and TRBJ2-5; TRBD2 might be the D (5 bases). V dropped 2 bases and J dropped 0 bases, with 10 bases sitting between them. Germline CDR1 SEHNR, CDR2 FQNEAQ (reference sequence). The CDR3 consists of 15 residues. This CDR3 reads CASSLIRGYQETQYF. As DNA, the CDR3 is TGTGCCAGCAGCTTAATTAGAGGGTACCAAGAGACCCAGTACTTC.

The chain recombines TRBV6-5 with TRBJ2-6; D is tentatively TRBD1 or TRBD2 (5 bases each). With 2 bases removed from V and 2 bases from J, the gap between germline ends came to 19 bases. The germline V gene has CDR1 MNHEY and CDR2 SVGAGI. This CDR3 contains 19 residues. The CDR3 region has the DNA TGTGCCAGCAGTTACGTTTTCTCGGGACGCATCCCTGGGGCCAACGTCCTGACTTTC. As protein: CASSYVFSGRIPGANVLTF.

This clonotype has just a few counts. CDR3: CASSPRLDTYEQYF. CDR3 DNA sequence: TGCGCCAGCAGCCCGAGACTTGATACCTACGAGCAGTACTTC. The rearrangement links TRBV4-3 to TRBJ2-7; D is undetermined. The germline V gene has CDR1 LGHNA and CDR2 YSLEER. The CDR3 runs 14 residues. V lost 4 bases, J lost 2 bases, and 12 bases lay in between.

The V gene is TRBV20-1, the J gene TRBJ2-4; D could derive from TRBD1 or TRBD2 (5 bases each). The CDR3 totals 14 residues. CDR1 DFQATT and CDR2 SNEGSKA come from the germline V gene (reference sequence). The V and J ends lost 1 base and 10 bases respectively, with 17 bases between them. CDR3 amino acids: CSARGDPSNGIQYF. CDR3 nucleotides: TGCAGTGCTAGAGGGGACCCCTCAAATGGAATTCAGTACTTC.

The DNA of the CDR3 is TGTGCCAGCAGCGGTGACAAATATGGCTACACCTTC. Its protein product is CASSGDKYGYTF. The chain couples TRBV7-9 to TRBJ1-2; no definite D call. Per the germline V gene, CDR1 is SEHNR and CDR2 is FQNEAQ (reference sequence). The length of the CDR3 is 12 residues. The V gene lost 5 bases and the J gene lost 5 bases, with 9 bases spanning the gap.

This chain joins TRBV12-3 or TRBV12-4 and TRBJ1-5, with TRBD1 matching over 10 bases. V was clipped by 6 bases and J by 11 bases; unmatched bases: 10. CDR3 length: 14 residues. CDR3: CASRDRDRGISQHF. CDR3 nucleotide sequence: TGTGCCAGCAGGGACCGGGACAGGGGAATATCCCAGCATTTT.

This chain joins TRBV20-1 and TRBJ1-1, with D uncertain. Germline V gene data show CDR1 as DFQATT and CDR2 as SNEGSKA (reference sequence). This CDR3 is built from 12 residues. V shed 1 base and J shed 0 bases, with 3 bases lying between them. CDR3 sequence: CSARVLNTEAFF. The CDR3 coding sequence is TGCAGTGCTAGAGTCCTGAACACTGAAGCTTTCTTT.

The sample holds many counts of this clonotype. V gene TRBV9 combines with J gene TRBJ2-7; no clear D. The CDR3 has 14 residues. Germline assignment: CDR1 SGDLS and CDR2 YYNGEE. Trimming left V 0 bases short and J 5 bases short, with 12 bases between. The CDR3 DNA is TGTGCCAGCAGCGTAGAGGGCTACCCCCACGAGCAGTACTTC. Residues: CASSVEGYPHEQYF. Full variable domain (outside the CDR3, taken from reference TRBV9 and TRBJ2-7): DSGVTQTPKHLITATGQRVTLRCSPRSGDLSVYWYQQSLDQGLQFLIQYYNGEERAKGNILERFSAQQFPDLHSELNLSSLELGDSALYFCASSVEGYPHEQYFGPGTRLTVT.

This clonotype was seen a single time. This chain joins TRBV12-3 or TRBV12-4 and TRBJ1-5; D might be TRBD1 (5 bases). This CDR3 region has 13 residues. The ends were cut back, 5 bases at V and 5 bases at J, with 10 bases in the middle. The DNA for the CDR3 is TGTGCCAGCAGTCAGGGAGGAGATCAGCCCCAGCATTTT. Its translation is CASSQGGDQPQHF.

This clonotype was observed a handful of times. J is TRBJ2-7 and V is TRBV9, with TRBD2 matching 14 bases. Germline CDR1 reads SGDLS; CDR2 reads YYNGEE. The CDR3 consists of 15 residues. The V and J ends lost 3 bases and 4 bases, in that order; junction bases with no gene match: 3. The CDR3 bases are TGTGCCAGCAGCGCCGGGACTAGCGGGGGTTACGAGCAGTACTTC. Translation: CASSAGTSGGYEQYF.

In the case of this clonotype: Given a much more abundant clone one base away, this may be a read error. V usage is TRBV7-2 and J usage is TRBJ1-2; 8 nucleotides align to TRBD1. CDR3 length: 12 residues. Looked up from germline, CDR1 is SGHTA and CDR2 is FQGNSA. The DNA of the CDR3 is TGTGTCAGCAGCTCGCCGGACAGGGACTACACCTTC. It translates to CVSSSPDRDYTF. Complete variable domain (other parts from reference TRBV7-2 and TRBJ1-2): GAGVSQSPSNKVTEKGKDVELRCDPISGHTALYWYRQSLGQGLEFLIYFQGNSAPDKSGLPSDRFSAERTGGSVSTLTIQRTQQEDSAVYLCVSSSPDRDYTFGSGTRLTVV.

The chain couples TRBV6-5 to TRBJ1-2; a possible D gene is TRBD1 (6 bases). Germline V lookup: CDR1 MNHEY, CDR2 SVGAGI. The CDR3 has 15 residues. Deletions cut 3 bases from V and 4 bases from J, with 15 bases between. DNA of the CDR3: TGTGCCAGCAGTTATTCACAGGGTATTTTCTATGGCTACACCTTC. Translation gives CASSYSQGIFYGYTF.

The gene calls are TRBV20-1 and TRBJ2-5, with D possibly being TRBD1 (5 bases). The CDR3 extends over 13 amino acids. CDR1 is DFQATT, CDR2 SNEGSKA, per germline (reference sequence). Trimming pared 4 bases from V and 7 bases from J, leaving 16 bases between. CDR3 DNA: TGCAGTGCTACCCGTTCGCAGGGTGCGACCCAGTACTTC. This gives the protein CSATRSQGATQYF.

As to this clonotype: At one boundary the junction diverges from the germline segment, which might be a read error. The chain joins TRBV20-1 to TRBJ1-6; D possibly corresponds to TRBD1 (5 bases). CDR1 is DFQATT, CDR2 SNEGSKA, per germline (reference sequence). The CDR3 runs to 17 residues. CDR3 sequence reads: CSARPQKGISYNSPFHF. DNA for the CDR3: TGCAGTGCTAGACCTCAAAAGGGGATCTCCTATAATTCACCCTTCCACTTT.

The chain is built from TRBV20-1 and TRBJ2-7; 14 bases are shared with TRBD2. CDR1 and CDR2 from the germline V gene are DFQATT and SNEGSKA (reference sequence). The V segment lost 6 bases and the J segment 5 bases; nucleotides outside the gene matches: 3. CDR3 size: 13 residues. The CDR3 protein is CSASGLAGDEQYF. In DNA, the CDR3 is TGCAGTGCCTCGGGACTAGCGGGAGACGAGCAGTACTTC.

In this sample, this clonotype turned up a few times. The rearrangement joins TRBV11-1 to TRBJ2-1; the match to TRBD2 covers 8 bases. The CDR3 is made up of 15 amino acids. Germline trimming cut 3 bases from V and 10 bases from J; bases unmatched to any gene: 11. Germline lookup yields CDR1 SGHAT and CDR2 FQDESV (reference sequence). CDR3 nucleotides: TGTGCCAGCAGCTTTCATACCGGGGGGGCATGGGAGCAGTTCTTC. It is translated as CASSFHTGGAWEQFF.

The chain combines TRBV30 with TRBJ2-4; unclear D gene. Near its end, the DNA agrees better with TRBJ2-5, so the J call may be wrong. Germline CDR1 is GTSNPN and CDR2 is SVGIG (reference sequence). This CDR3 region has 12 residues. CDR3 protein: CASQDRKETQYF. CDR3 nucleotides: TGTGCCTCGCAGGATAGGAAAGAGACCCAGTACTTC.

In this sample, this clonotype turned up a few times. The chain joins TRBV20-1 to TRBJ2-5; maybe TRBD1 (6 bases). Trimming removed 5 bases at V and 2 bases at J, with 12 bases between. Per germline, CDR1 DFQATT and CDR2 SNEGSKA (reference sequence). The CDR3 is 13 amino acids. CDR3 amino acids: CSASHRVQETQYF. The CDR3 DNA reads TGCAGTGCTTCTCACAGGGTTCAAGAGACCCAGTACTTC.

About this clonotype itself: The junction differs from germline at one of its ends, possibly a read error. V usage is TRBV5-1 and J usage is TRBJ1-2; TRBD1 aligns across 7 bases. Germline loops: CDR1 SGHRS, CDR2 YFSETQ. This CDR3 contains 14 residues. The CDR3 sequence: CVSSLGTANYGYTF. CDR3 DNA: TGCGTCAGCAGCTTGGGGACAGCTAACTATGGCTACACCTTC.

J is TRBJ2-7 and V is TRBV7-6; no reliable D call. The CDR3 extends over 16 amino acids. The germline gives CDR1 SGHVS, CDR2 FNYEAQ. The germline V and J ends were trimmed by 0 bases and 10 bases, with 22 bases remaining between them. This CDR3 reads CASSLAGQESQETQYF. The CDR3 DNA reads TGTGCCAGCAGCTTAGCGGGCCAGGAGAGCCAAGAGACTCAGTACTTC.

This chain joins TRBV5-1 and TRBJ2-1, with D perhaps being TRBD1 or TRBD2 (5 bases each). CDR1 SGHRS and CDR2 YFSETQ come from the germline V gene. The V end was cut by 3 bases, the J end by 9 bases, with 16 bases between. The CDR3 contains 14 residues. CDR3 sequence reads: CASSSRDGKSEQFF. For the CDR3, the DNA is TGCGCCAGCAGCTCCCGGGACGGAAAGAGTGAGCAGTTCTTC.